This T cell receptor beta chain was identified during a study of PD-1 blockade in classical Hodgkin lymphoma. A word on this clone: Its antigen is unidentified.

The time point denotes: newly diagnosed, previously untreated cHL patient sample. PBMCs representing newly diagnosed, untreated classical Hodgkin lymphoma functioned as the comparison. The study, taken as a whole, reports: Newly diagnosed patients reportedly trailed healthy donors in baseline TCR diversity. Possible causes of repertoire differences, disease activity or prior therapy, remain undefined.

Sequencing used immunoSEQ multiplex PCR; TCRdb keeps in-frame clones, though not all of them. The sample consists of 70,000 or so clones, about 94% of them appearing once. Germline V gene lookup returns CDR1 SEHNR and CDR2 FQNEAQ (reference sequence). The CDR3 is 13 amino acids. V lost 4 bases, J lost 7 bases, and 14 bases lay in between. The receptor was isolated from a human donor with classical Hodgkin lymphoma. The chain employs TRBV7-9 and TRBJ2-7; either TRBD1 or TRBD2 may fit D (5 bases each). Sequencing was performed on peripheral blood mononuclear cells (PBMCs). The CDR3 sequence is CASSWGPPSEQYF. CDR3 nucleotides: TGTGCCAGCAGCTGGGGACCGCCCTCAGAGCAGTACTTC.